Below, 27 T cell receptor beta chains from the same sample are listed, as sequenced in a study of identical twins. Each CDR3 protein is one row after TCRdb ran MiXCR on the 5' RACE reads. Here the sample spans roughly 540,000 distinct CDR3 sequences, less than 25% being singletons. Another study also made use of these data, one on T cells expressing NK-cell markers.

Sequencing was done on a sample of CD4+ T cells sorted from blood. The receptors shown here come from a woman aged 18-35 years in good health.

V usage is TRBV12-3 or TRBV12-4 and J usage is TRBJ2-5, with TRBD1 matching over 9 bases. This CDR3 spans 16 amino acids. J was trimmed by 5 bases and V by 0 bases; bases with no gene match: 7. CDR3 in DNA: TGTGCCAGCAGTTTAGCGAGGACAGGGGTACGGGAGACCCAGTACTTC. This codes for CASSLARTGVRETQYF.

This clonotype occurred many times. The V call is TRBV10-1, the J call TRBJ1-1; TRBD1 is a possible D gene (6 bases). The germline gives CDR1 WNHNN, CDR2 SYGVQD (reference sequence). The CDR3 is made up of 14 amino acids. Trimming shortened V by 3 bases and J by 4 bases, and 12 bases separated the two germline ends. CDR3 residues: CASSDYGQITEAFF. The CDR3 bases are TGCGCCAGCAGTGACTATGGACAGATCACTGAAGCTTTCTTT.

The chain uses TRBV6-2 or TRBV6-3 and TRBJ1-5; perhaps TRBD1 as D (5 bases). The CDR3 consists of 15 residues. Germline V gene lookup returns CDR1 MNHEY and CDR2 SVGEGT. V dropped 6 bases and J dropped 7 bases, with 19 bases sitting between them. In DNA, the CDR3 is TGTGCCAGCAGCCCCGTTAGGGGTAGACGCCAGCCCCAGCATTTT. The encoded protein is CASSPVRGRRQPQHF.

The CDR3 spells CASSLSRVGNSPLHF. DNA of the CDR3: TGTGCCAGCAGCTTGTCCAGGGTGGGGAATTCACCCCTCCACTTT. The rearrangement links TRBV5-6 to TRBJ1-6; tentatively, D is TRBD1 (5 bases). The V end lost 1 base, the J end lost 7 bases, and 12 bases lay between the germline ends. Germline values: CDR1 SGHDT, CDR2 YYEEEE. The CDR3 is made up of 15 amino acids.

This clonotype was detected a few times. The chain employs TRBV7-2 and TRBJ2-7; TRBD1 matches at 7 bases. Germline loops: CDR1 SGHTA, CDR2 FQGNSA. The CDR3 spans 14 residues. The V and J ends lost 3 bases and 5 bases, in that order; junction bases with no gene match: 7. The CDR3 DNA reads TGTGCCAGCAGCTTGGTAGGGACAGTGAACGAGCAGTACTTC. Protein product: CASSLVGTVNEQYF.

This clonotype was found a few times. V usage is TRBV7-6 and J usage is TRBJ2-1; TRBD1 is a possible D gene (5 bases). V lost 2 bases to trimming and J lost 5 bases, with 22 bases between them. The CDR3 length is 18 residues. Germline V gives CDR1 SGHVS, CDR2 FNYEAQ. The CDR3 sequence is CASSLTTTGALPNNEQFF. Written as DNA, the CDR3 is TGTGCCAGCAGCTTAACTACGACTGGGGCCCTCCCCAACAATGAGCAGTTCTTC.

This clonotype was observed at least ten times. The CDR3 nucleotides are TGTGCCAGCTCACCGGACAGTAACTATGGCTACACCTTC. Translating it yields CASSPDSNYGYTF. The gene calls are TRBV18 and TRBJ1-2, with D possibly being TRBD1 (6 bases). Trimming took off 3 bases at V and 1 base at J, with 6 bases between the two ends. The CDR3 totals 13 residues. Germline CDR1 and CDR2: KGHSH and LQKENI.

This CDR3 is CSAWGGRPYEQYF. CDR3 nucleotides: TGCAGCGCTTGGGGGGGGCGACCCTACGAGCAGTACTTC. The chain recombines TRBV29-1 with TRBJ2-7; maybe TRBD2 (7 bases). Germline V lookup: CDR1 SQVTM, CDR2 ANQGSEA. There are 13 residues in the CDR3. Trimming stripped 7 bases from V and 2 bases from J, with 15 bases between.

This clonotype came up once. The chain links TRBV5-1 to TRBJ1-6, with a tentative D call TRBD1 (5 bases). V was pared by 0 bases and J by 4 bases, with 8 bases between. The CDR3 covers 15 residues. Germline CDR1 is SGHRS and CDR2 is YFSETQ. CDR3: CASSLEGTYNSPLHF. CDR3 DNA sequence: TGCGCCAGCAGCTTGGAAGGGACTTATAATTCACCCCTCCACTTT. The whole variable domain, remainder taken from reference TRBV5-1 and TRBJ1-6, is KAGVTQTPRYLIKTRGQQVTLSCSPISGHRSVSWYQQTPGQGLQFLFEYFSETQRNKGNFPGRFSGRQFSNSRSEMNVSTLELGDSALYLCASSLEGTYNSPLHFGNGTRLTVT.

The table lists this clonotype with many counts. The chain couples TRBV7-2 to TRBJ1-1; D is uncertain. CDR1 is SGHTA and CDR2 is FQGNSA in the germline V gene. V was clipped by 1 base and J by 6 bases, with 6 bases between them. This CDR3 is 12 amino acids long. The CDR3 DNA reads as TGTGCCAGCAGCTTAGAACCCCCTGAAGCTTTCTTT. It yields the protein CASSLEPPEAFF.

The chain uses TRBV10-3 and TRBJ1-2; TRBD1 might be the D (6 bases). Trimming pared 10 bases from V and 4 bases from J, leaving 19 bases between. This CDR3 is built from 14 residues. Per germline, CDR1 ENHRY and CDR2 SYGVKD. The CDR3 DNA reads as TGTGCCACCAAATGGACCCGGGACACCTATGGCTACACCTTC. Translation: CATKWTRDTYGYTF.

This clonotype was seen ten or more times. This chain uses TRBV28 with TRBJ2-1; 12 bases align to TRBD2. The CDR3 loop spans 15 amino acids. The J segment lost 8 bases and the V segment lost 4 bases, leaving 6 bases of the junction unmatched. In germline, CDR1 is MDHEN, CDR2 SYDVKM. CDR3 region: CASSSPGLAGHEQFF. The CDR3 DNA is TGTGCCAGCAGTTCCCCGGGACTAGCGGGCCATGAGCAGTTCTTC.

The chain recombines TRBV20-1 with TRBJ2-5, with D possibly matching TRBD2 (5 bases). The length of the CDR3 is 12 residues. The V end lost 4 bases, the J end lost 5 bases, and 11 bases lay between the germline ends. Germline V gene data show CDR1 as DFQATT and CDR2 as SNEGSKA (reference sequence). The CDR3 loop is CSAIPSWETQYF. CDR3 coding DNA: TGCAGTGCTATCCCTAGCTGGGAGACCCAGTACTTC.

This clonotype came up a few times. V usage is TRBV6-4 and J usage is TRBJ2-1; 7 bases map to TRBD2. Germline V gene sequence: CDR1 MRHNA, CDR2 SNTAGT. V gave up 4 bases and J gave up 7 bases; unmatched junction bases: 4. The CDR3 consists of 13 residues. DNA of the CDR3: TGTGCCAGCAGTGCGGGAGGCTGGAATGAGCAGTTCTTC. The encoded protein is CASSAGGWNEQFF.

This clonotype was picked up a small number of times. The rearrangement uses TRBV10-3 and TRBJ1-2; a possible D gene is TRBD1 (5 bases). Between the trimmed V and J ends, which lost 5 bases and 4 bases, there was a span of 20 bases. The germline CDR1 and CDR2 sequences are ENHRY and SYGVKD. This CDR3 has 16 residues. The CDR3, as DNA: TGTGCCATCAGTCCGGGCCGACAGATCGAAGTCTATGGCTACACCTTC. Amino acids: CAISPGRQIEVYGYTF.

This clonotype showed up many times. This chain connects TRBV5-1 to TRBJ2-7; D gene unclear. Germline values: CDR1 SGHRS, CDR2 YFSETQ. V dropped 0 bases and J dropped 2 bases, with 6 bases sitting between them. The CDR3 consists of 13 residues. CDR3 region: CASSLAATYEQYF. The CDR3 DNA reads TGCGCCAGCAGCTTGGCGGCAACCTACGAGCAGTACTTC.

V gene TRBV6-1 combines with J gene TRBJ2-7; the match to TRBD1 covers 10 bases. Germline CDR1 MNHNS, CDR2 SASEGT. Losses at the gene ends were 6 bases for V and 2 bases for J; bases not matched to a gene: 4. The CDR3 is 14 amino acids. CDR3 residues: CASRAGTGAYEQYF. The CDR3 DNA reads as TGTGCCAGCAGGGCCGGGACAGGGGCCTACGAGCAGTACTTC.

V is TRBV3-1 and J is TRBJ1-2, with D possibly TRBD1 on 6 matching bases. Germline CDR1 LGHDT, CDR2 YNNKEL (reference sequence). Trimming pared 0 bases from V and 8 bases from J, leaving 16 bases between. The CDR3 contains 15 residues. The CDR3 DNA reads as TGTGCCAGCAGCCAAGAGACAGGAAGGTGGAGCGGCTACACCTTC. This translates into CASSQETGRWSGYTF.

V is TRBV27 and J is TRBJ2-1, with unresolved D. The V and J ends lost 5 bases and 7 bases respectively, with 6 bases between them. Germline V lookup: CDR1 MNHEY, CDR2 SMNVEV (reference sequence). This CDR3 spans 11 amino acids. The CDR3 sequence: CASSTGNEQFF. The CDR3 coding sequence is TGTGCCAGCAGTACCGGGAATGAGCAGTTCTTC.

The chain employs TRBV12-3 or TRBV12-4 and TRBJ1-1; 7 positions agree with TRBD1. The V gene end was trimmed by 6 bases and the J gene end by 8 bases; junction bases not matched to a gene: 9. The CDR3 length is 13 residues. The DNA for the CDR3 is TGTGCCAGCAGCACGACAGGGAGTGAGGAAGCTTTCTTT. It codes for CASSTTGSEEAFF.

V is TRBV21-1 and J is TRBJ1-2. TRBV21-1 is shown as a pseudogene. The CDR3 totals 13 residues. The CDR3, as DNA: TGTGCCAGCAGCAAGCGGCAGCACTATGGCTACACCTTC. Protein sequence: CASSKRQHYGYTF.

The V call is TRBV20-1, the J call TRBJ2-3; 8 bases fit TRBD2. The CDR3 consists of 17 residues. Per germline, CDR1 DFQATT and CDR2 SNEGSKA (reference sequence). J gave up 4 bases and V 6 bases, and 18 bases lay outside the gene matches. CDR3 residues: CSALGGGRGIYSDTQYF. In nucleotides, the CDR3 is TGCAGTGCCCTGGGCGGGGGGCGCGGGATATATTCAGATACGCAGTATTTT.

This clonotype was seen a few times. The chain links TRBV6-5 to TRBJ1-1; D is perhaps TRBD1 (5 bases). Deletions cut 4 bases from V and 5 bases from J, with 20 bases between. Germline V gene sequence: CDR1 MNHEY, CDR2 SVGAGI. This CDR3 has 16 residues. CDR3 residues: CASSSFSGGALTEAFF. Written as DNA, the CDR3 is TGTGCCAGCAGTTCTTTTTCGGGGGGAGCTTTGACTGAAGCTTTCTTT.

This clonotype was seen more than once but under ten times. This rearrangement joins TRBV20-1 to TRBJ2-3, with 7 bases that match TRBD1. V was clipped by 5 bases and J by 1 base; unmatched bases: 9. Germline assignment: CDR1 DFQATT and CDR2 SNEGSKA (reference sequence). The CDR3 sequence is 15 residues long. CDR3 bases: TGCAGTGCTCATAACAGGGGTGAGGGCACAGATACGCAGTATTTT. Translated, it gives CSAHNRGEGTDTQYF.

In DNA form, the CDR3 reads TGTGCCAGCAGCTCCGGGAGCAGGGGTCCCACCGGGGAGCTGTTTTTT. It codes for CASSSGSRGPTGELFF. This chain links TRBV6-1 with TRBJ2-2, with D possibly being TRBD1 or TRBD2 (6 bases each). The germline V gene has CDR1 MNHNS and CDR2 SASEGT. The CDR3 is 16 residues long. Trimming cost V 6 bases and J 4 bases, with 18 bases left between them.

The rearrangement joins TRBV20-1 to TRBJ2-7; 9 positions match TRBD2. The CDR3 loop spans 15 amino acids. Germline V gives CDR1 DFQATT, CDR2 SNEGSKA (reference sequence). Trimming took 4 bases from V and 3 from J; bases not matched to a gene: 10. The CDR3 sequence is CSAKRQRGAGYEQYF. The CDR3 bases are TGCAGTGCTAAAAGGCAGCGGGGGGCGGGCTACGAGCAGTACTTC.

This clonotype appeared a few times. The chain links TRBV20-1 to TRBJ2-5; D is perhaps TRBD1 or TRBD2 (5 bases each). V was trimmed by 6 bases and J by 3 bases, leaving 14 bases between them. CDR1 and CDR2 (germline): DFQATT, SNEGSKA (reference sequence). The CDR3 totals 13 residues. CDR3: CSARRGAEETQYF. CDR3 DNA sequence: TGCAGTGCCAGGAGAGGGGCAGAAGAGACCCAGTACTTC.